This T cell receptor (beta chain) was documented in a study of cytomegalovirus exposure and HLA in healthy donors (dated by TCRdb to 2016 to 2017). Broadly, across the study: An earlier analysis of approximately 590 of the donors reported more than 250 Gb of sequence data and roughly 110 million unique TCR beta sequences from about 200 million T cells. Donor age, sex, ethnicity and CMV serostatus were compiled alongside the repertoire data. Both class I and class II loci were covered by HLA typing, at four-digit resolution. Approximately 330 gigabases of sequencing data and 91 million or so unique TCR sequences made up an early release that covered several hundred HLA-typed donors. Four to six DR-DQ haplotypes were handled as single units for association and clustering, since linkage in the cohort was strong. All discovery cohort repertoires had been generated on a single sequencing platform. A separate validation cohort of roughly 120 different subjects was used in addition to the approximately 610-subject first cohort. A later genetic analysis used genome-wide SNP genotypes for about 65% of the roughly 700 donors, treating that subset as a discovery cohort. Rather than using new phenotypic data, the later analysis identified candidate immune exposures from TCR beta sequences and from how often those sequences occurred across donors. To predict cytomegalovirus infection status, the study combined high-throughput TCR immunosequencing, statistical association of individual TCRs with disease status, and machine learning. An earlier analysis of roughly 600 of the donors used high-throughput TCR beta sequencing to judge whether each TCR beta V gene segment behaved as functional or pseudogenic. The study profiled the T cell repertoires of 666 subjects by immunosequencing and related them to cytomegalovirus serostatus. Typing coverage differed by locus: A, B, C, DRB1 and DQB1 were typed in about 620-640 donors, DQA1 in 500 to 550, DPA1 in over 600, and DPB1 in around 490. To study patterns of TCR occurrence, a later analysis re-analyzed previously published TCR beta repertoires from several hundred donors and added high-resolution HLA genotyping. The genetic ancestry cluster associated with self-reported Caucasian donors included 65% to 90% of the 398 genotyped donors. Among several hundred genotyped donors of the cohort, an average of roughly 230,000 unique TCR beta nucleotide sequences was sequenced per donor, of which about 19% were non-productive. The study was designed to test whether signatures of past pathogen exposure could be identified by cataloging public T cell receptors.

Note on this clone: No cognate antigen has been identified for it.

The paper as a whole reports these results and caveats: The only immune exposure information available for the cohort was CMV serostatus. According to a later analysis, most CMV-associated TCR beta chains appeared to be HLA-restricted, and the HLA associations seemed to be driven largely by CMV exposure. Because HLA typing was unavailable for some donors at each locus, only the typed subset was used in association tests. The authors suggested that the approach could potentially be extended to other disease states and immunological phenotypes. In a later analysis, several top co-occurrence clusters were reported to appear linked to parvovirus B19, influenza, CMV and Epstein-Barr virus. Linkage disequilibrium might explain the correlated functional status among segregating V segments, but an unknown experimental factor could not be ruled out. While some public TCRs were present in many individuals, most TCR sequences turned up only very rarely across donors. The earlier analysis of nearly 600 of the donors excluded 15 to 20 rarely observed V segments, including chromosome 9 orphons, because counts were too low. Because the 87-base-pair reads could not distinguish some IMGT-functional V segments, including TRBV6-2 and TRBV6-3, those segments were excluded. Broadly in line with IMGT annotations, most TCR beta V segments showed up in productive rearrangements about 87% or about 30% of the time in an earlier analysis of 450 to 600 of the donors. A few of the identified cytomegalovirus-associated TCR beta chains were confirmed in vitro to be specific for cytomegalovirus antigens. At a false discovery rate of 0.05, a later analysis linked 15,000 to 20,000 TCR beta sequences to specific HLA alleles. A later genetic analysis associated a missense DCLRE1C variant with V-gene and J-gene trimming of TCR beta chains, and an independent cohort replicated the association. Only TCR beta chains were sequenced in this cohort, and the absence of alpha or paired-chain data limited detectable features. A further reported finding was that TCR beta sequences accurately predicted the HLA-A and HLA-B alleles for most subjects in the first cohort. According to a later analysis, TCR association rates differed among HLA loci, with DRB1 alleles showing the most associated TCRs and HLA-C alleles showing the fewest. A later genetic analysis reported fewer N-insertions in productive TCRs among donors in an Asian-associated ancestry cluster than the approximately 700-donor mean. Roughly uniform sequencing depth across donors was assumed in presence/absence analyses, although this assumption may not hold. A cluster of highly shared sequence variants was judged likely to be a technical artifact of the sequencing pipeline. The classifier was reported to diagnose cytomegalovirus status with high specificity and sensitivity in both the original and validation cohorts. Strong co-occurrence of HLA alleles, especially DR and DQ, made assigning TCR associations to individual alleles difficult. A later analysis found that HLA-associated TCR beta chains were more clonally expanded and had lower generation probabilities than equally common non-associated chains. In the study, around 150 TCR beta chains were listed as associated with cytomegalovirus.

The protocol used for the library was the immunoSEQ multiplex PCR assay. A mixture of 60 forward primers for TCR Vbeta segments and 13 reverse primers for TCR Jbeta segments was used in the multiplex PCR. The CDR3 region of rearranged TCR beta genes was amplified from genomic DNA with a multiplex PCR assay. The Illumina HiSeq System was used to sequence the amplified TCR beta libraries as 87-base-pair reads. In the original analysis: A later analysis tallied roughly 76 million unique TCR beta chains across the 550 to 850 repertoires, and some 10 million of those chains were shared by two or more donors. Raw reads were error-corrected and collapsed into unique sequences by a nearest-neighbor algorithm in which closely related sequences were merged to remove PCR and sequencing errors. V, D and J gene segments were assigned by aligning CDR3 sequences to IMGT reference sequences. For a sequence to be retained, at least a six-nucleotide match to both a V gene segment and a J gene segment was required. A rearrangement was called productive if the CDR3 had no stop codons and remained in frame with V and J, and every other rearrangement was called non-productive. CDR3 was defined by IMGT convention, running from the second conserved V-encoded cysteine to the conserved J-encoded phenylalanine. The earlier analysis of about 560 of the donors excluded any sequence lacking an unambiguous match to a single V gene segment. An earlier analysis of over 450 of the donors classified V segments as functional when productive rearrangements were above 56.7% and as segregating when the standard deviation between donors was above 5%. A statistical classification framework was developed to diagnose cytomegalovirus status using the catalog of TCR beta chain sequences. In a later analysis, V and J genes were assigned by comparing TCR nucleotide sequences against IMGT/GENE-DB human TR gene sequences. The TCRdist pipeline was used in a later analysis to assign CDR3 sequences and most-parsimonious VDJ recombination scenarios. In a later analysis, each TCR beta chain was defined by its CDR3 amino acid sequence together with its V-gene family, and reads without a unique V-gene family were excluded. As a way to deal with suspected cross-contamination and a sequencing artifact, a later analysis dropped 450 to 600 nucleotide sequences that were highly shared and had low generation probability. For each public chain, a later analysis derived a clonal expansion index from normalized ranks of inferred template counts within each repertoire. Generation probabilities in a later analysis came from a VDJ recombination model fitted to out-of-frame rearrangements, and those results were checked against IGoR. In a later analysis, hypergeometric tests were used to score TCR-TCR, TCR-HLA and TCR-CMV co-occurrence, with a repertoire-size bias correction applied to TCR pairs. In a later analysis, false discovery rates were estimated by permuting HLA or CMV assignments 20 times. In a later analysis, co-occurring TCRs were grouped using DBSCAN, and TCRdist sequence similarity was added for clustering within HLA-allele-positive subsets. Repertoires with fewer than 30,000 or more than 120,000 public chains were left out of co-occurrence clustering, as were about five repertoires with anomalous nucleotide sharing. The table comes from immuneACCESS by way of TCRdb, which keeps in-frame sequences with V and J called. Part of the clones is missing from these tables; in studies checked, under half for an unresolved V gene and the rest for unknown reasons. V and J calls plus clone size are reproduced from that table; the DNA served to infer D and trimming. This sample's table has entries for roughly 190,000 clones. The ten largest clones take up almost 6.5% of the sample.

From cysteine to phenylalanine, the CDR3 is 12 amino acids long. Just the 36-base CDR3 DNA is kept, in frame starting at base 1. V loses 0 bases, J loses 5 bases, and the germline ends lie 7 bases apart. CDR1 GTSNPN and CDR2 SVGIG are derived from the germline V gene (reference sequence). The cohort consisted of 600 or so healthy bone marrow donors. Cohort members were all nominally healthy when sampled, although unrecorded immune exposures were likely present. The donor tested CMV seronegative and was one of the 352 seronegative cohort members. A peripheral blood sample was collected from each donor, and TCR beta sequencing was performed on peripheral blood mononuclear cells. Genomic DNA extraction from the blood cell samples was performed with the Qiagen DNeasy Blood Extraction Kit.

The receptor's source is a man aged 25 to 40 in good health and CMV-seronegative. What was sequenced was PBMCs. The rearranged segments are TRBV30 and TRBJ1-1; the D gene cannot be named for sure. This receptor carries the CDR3 CAWSVPGTEAFF. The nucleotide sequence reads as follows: TGTGCCTGGAGTGTACCGGGGACTGAAGCTTTCTTT.